One sample yielded the 2 T cell receptor beta chains listed below, sequenced in a study of blood T cell repertoires in COVID-19. Here immunoSEQ multiplex PCR was the method, and the copy in TCRdb shows in-frame clones only, minus some. The table includes under 300,000 clones, approximately 91% detected once. The sample comprised PBMCs or T cells enriched from blood (not recorded which). These receptors originate from a woman between 40 and 55 years old with acute COVID-19.

The V and J genes are TRBV7-3 and TRBJ2-3, with D unresolved. Trimming left V 5 bases short and J 6 bases short, with 9 bases between. CDR3 length: 12 residues. CDR1 and CDR2 (germline): SGHTA, FQGTGA. CDR3 loop: CASSNPGDTQYF. DNA for the CDR3: TGTGCCAGCAGCAATCCCGGGGATACGCAGTATTTT. Full variable domain (missing parts from reference TRBV7-3 and TRBJ2-3): GAGVSQTPSNKVTEKGKYVELRCDPISGHTALYWYRQSLGQGPEFLIYFQGTGAADDSGLPNDRFFAVRPEGSVSTLKIQRTERGDSAVYLCASSNPGDTQYFGPGTRLTVL.

The chain employs TRBV5-1 and TRBJ2-5; a possible D gene is TRBD1 (5 bases). This CDR3 spans 14 amino acids. In germline, CDR1 is SGHRS, CDR2 YFSETQ. Trimming took off 1 base at V and 4 bases at J, with 11 bases between the two ends. The CDR3 DNA sequence: TGCGCCAGCAGCTTGAAATCAGGGCTAGAGACCCAGTACTTC. Translated: CASSLKSGLETQYF.